A single sample is the source of the 25 T cell receptor beta chains below, sequenced in a study of blood T cell repertoires in COVID-19. Repertoires were generated with immunoSEQ multiplex PCR, while TCRdb's copy carries only in-frame clones and drops some. The sample records 150,000 to 200,000 clones, 70% to 90% being singletons. Specimen: PBMCs or T cells enriched from blood (not recorded which). The receptors here all came from a man aged 40-49 years who had recovered from COVID-19.

The V gene is TRBV5-1, the J gene TRBJ2-1, with D possibly being TRBD1 (5 bases). The V gene lost 0 bases and the J gene lost 12 bases, with 16 bases spanning the gap. Germline V lookup: CDR1 SGHRS, CDR2 YFSETQ. The CDR3 has 14 residues. CDR3 loop: CASSLEGITMTQFF. CDR3 DNA sequence: TGCGCCAGCAGCTTGGAGGGGATTACAATGACGCAGTTCTTC. The entire variable domain, with the rest obtained from reference TRBV5-1 and TRBJ2-1, is as follows: KAGVTQTPRYLIKTRGQQVTLSCSPISGHRSVSWYQQTPGQGLQFLFEYFSETQRNKGNFPGRFSGRQFSNSRSEMNVSTLELGDSALYLCASSLEGITMTQFFGPGTRLTVL.

This chain links TRBV30 with TRBJ2-1; TRBD2 is a possible D gene (5 bases). Trimming left V 4 bases short and J 7 bases short, with 14 bases between. The CDR3 length is 13 residues. Germline V gene sequence: CDR1 GTSNPN, CDR2 SVGIG (reference sequence). In DNA form, the CDR3 reads TGTGCCTGGACGGGATCAAAACCAAATGAGCAGTTCTTC. Translation: CAWTGSKPNEQFF.

The chain is built from TRBV18 and TRBJ2-1; 9 nucleotides line up with TRBD2. V trimming: 1 base; J trimming: 5 bases; junction bases outside the gene matches: 3. Germline assignment: CDR1 KGHSH and CDR2 LQKENI. CDR3 length: 15 amino acids. This CDR3 is CASSPLAGADNEQFF. CDR3 in DNA: TGTGCCAGCTCACCACTAGCGGGGGCTGACAATGAGCAGTTCTTC.

The chain combines TRBV19 with TRBJ2-5; maybe TRBD2 (6 bases). CDR1 LNHDA and CDR2 SQIVND come from the germline V gene (reference sequence). V gave up 2 bases and J gave up 5 bases, with 24 bases separating them. This CDR3 comprises 18 residues. In nucleotides, the CDR3 is TGTGCCAGTAGTATATACCTCCGGAAGGGCCCCGCGGGGGAGACCCAGTACTTC. It is translated as CASSIYLRKGPAGETQYF.

The chain employs TRBV4-1 and TRBJ1-1; TRBD1 matches at 11 bases. Per the germline V gene, CDR1 is MGHRA and CDR2 is YSYEKL. The CDR3 loop spans 16 amino acids. V was pared by 4 bases and J by 1 base, with 5 bases of the junction left unmatched. The CDR3 DNA is TGCGCCAGCAGCCGAGGACAGGGGGCCTCGAACACTGAAGCTTTCTTT. Translation gives CASSRGQGASNTEAFF.

V usage is TRBV6-6 and J usage is TRBJ1-1; TRBD1 agrees at 7 bases. This CDR3 contains 12 residues. V was pared by 8 bases and J by 10 bases, with 10 bases of the junction left unmatched. Germline CDR1 MNHNY, CDR2 SVGAGI (reference sequence). CDR3 sequence reads: CASGSGDSRAFF. DNA of the CDR3: TGTGCCAGCGGGTCTGGGGACAGTAGAGCTTTCTTT.

V gene TRBV18 combines with J gene TRBJ1-4, with a tentative D call TRBD1 (6 bases). The CDR3 has 18 amino acids. CDR1 is KGHSH, CDR2 LQKENI, per germline. Trimming stripped 5 bases from V and 10 bases from J, with 29 bases between. In DNA form, the CDR3 reads TGTGCCAGCTCATCCACCCAACAGAGTCCCGGGGGGGCCGGAAAACTGTTTTTT. Its translation is CASSSTQQSPGGAGKLFF.

The V and J genes are TRBV2 and TRBJ1-1; D remains ambiguous. Germline assignment: CDR1 SNHLY and CDR2 FYNNEI. The V end was cut by 5 bases, the J end by 6 bases, with 7 bases between. The CDR3 spans 11 residues. The CDR3 coding sequence is TGTGCCAGCAGTTGGGCTGCTGAAGCTTTCTTT. It encodes CASSWAAEAFF.

This clone has ten or more counts. The V and J genes are TRBV11-2 and TRBJ2-3; D possibly corresponds to TRBD2 (5 bases). CDR1 SGHAT and CDR2 FQNNGV come from the germline V gene. Trimming stripped 2 bases from V and 1 base from J, with 10 bases between. The CDR3 contains 15 residues. The CDR3 nucleotides read TGTGCCAGCAGCTTACAGCTCGGGGGCACAGATACGCAGTATTTT. It translates to CASSLQLGGTDTQYF.

This chain links TRBV19 with TRBJ1-1, with 7 bases lining up with TRBD1. The CDR3 covers 13 residues. Germline lookup yields CDR1 LNHDA and CDR2 SQIVND (reference sequence). Losses at the gene ends were 2 bases for V and 3 bases for J; bases not matched to a gene: 0. CDR3: CASSIQGDTEAFF. DNA of the CDR3: TGTGCCAGTAGTATACAGGGGGACACTGAAGCTTTCTTT.

This clone was picked up a small number of times. This chain joins TRBV6-4 and TRBJ2-1; TRBD2 matches 13 bases. This CDR3 is built from 14 residues. CDR1 is MRHNA and CDR2 is SNTAGT in the germline V gene. V lost 4 bases to trimming and J lost 6 bases; unmatched junction nucleotides: 0. CDR3 DNA: TGTGCCAGCAGTGGGACTAGCGGGGGCAATGAGCAGTTCTTC. It encodes CASSGTSGGNEQFF.

The chain links TRBV5-8 to TRBJ2-5; D uncertain. CDR3 size: 14 residues. The ends were cut back, 3 bases at V and 2 bases at J, with 11 bases in the middle. Germline lookup yields CDR1 SGHTS and CDR2 YDEGEE. The CDR3, as DNA: TGTGCCAGCAGCTCCGACGGGTTACAAGAGACCCAGTACTTC. It encodes CASSSDGLQETQYF.

The rearrangement links TRBV7-9 to TRBJ2-7; no firm D call. V was trimmed by 5 bases and J by 1 base, leaving 6 bases between them. CDR1 is SEHNR, CDR2 FQNEAQ, per germline (reference sequence). CDR3 size: 12 residues. The CDR3 reads CASSPQSYEQYF. CDR3 bases: TGTGCCAGCAGCCCACAGTCCTACGAGCAGTACTTC. Variable domain in full (rest from reference TRBV7-9 and TRBJ2-7): DTGVSQNPRHKITKRGQNVTFRCDPISEHNRLYWYRQTLGQGPEFLTYFQNEAQLEKSRLLSDRFSAERPKGSFSTLEIQRTEQGDSAMYLCASSPQSYEQYFGPGTRLTVT.

The chain has TRBV30 and TRBJ2-7; no clear D. CDR3 size: 10 residues. Germline CDR1 and CDR2: GTSNPN and SVGIG (reference sequence). Between the trimmed V and J ends, which lost 8 bases and 6 bases, there was a span of 11 bases. In DNA form, the CDR3 reads TGTGCCCCTGAGGTCGGCGAGCAGTACGTC. Residues: CAPEVGEQYV.

Concerning this clone: Other DNA sequences in this sample translate to the same CDR3. The genes are TRBV18 and TRBJ2-2; the D gene is possibly TRBD1 (5 bases). Germline V lookup: CDR1 KGHSH, CDR2 LQKENI. The CDR3 sequence is 14 residues long. Trimming pared 3 bases from V and 5 bases from J, leaving 10 bases between. The CDR3 DNA reads TGTGCCAGCTCACCGGGCCAGGGAACCGGGGAGCTGTTTTTT. Amino acids: CASSPGQGTGELFF.

The chain carries TRBV7-3 and TRBJ2-3; 8 nucleotides match TRBD2. Trimming removed 1 base from V and 2 bases from J; junction bases left unmatched: 8. The CDR3 is 17 residues long. Germline CDR1 SGHTA, CDR2 FQGTGA. The CDR3 bases are TGTGCCAGCAGCTTAAACCCCAGCGGGGGAACCACAGATACGCAGTATTTT. It yields the protein CASSLNPSGGTTDTQYF.

In this sample, this clone turned up many times. The genes are TRBV6-1 and TRBJ2-3; TRBD2 agrees at 12 bases. The CDR3 runs to 16 residues. Trimming took 3 bases from V and 5 from J; bases not matched to a gene: 6. Germline loops: CDR1 MNHNS, CDR2 SASEGT. This CDR3 reads CASSDLAGGPQDTQYF. The DNA for the CDR3 is TGTGCCAGCAGTGATCTAGCGGGGGGGCCCCAAGATACGCAGTATTTT.

The rearrangement links TRBV2 to TRBJ1-4, with 9 bases lining up with TRBD1. The germline CDR1 and CDR2 sequences are SNHLY and FYNNEI. The V segment lost 7 bases and the J segment 7 bases; nucleotides outside the gene matches: 7. The CDR3 sequence is 14 residues long. CDR3: CASTSGQGFEKLFF. CDR3 in DNA: TGTGCCAGCACCTCGGGACAGGGATTTGAAAAACTGTTTTTT.

The gene calls are TRBV9 and TRBJ1-2, with TRBD1 as a possible D gene (6 bases). The V and J ends lost 4 bases and 1 base respectively, with 14 bases between them. Germline CDR1 and CDR2: SGDLS and YYNGEE. This CDR3 is built from 15 residues. The CDR3 here is CASSSRTDLNYGYTF. The CDR3 region has the DNA TGTGCCAGCAGCTCCCGGACAGACCTTAACTATGGCTACACCTTC.

The rearrangement links TRBV2 to TRBJ2-1, with D maybe TRBD2 (5 bases). There are 13 residues in the CDR3. Germline values: CDR1 SNHLY, CDR2 FYNNEI. V was cut by 2 bases and J by 10 bases, with 12 bases left in between. The CDR3 loop reads CASSEMGAREQFF. In DNA, the CDR3 is TGTGCCAGCAGTGAAATGGGAGCCCGCGAGCAGTTCTTC.

At least ten counts were recorded for this clone. This chain links TRBV19 with TRBJ2-7, with D hard to call. This CDR3 comprises 12 residues. Germline values: CDR1 LNHDA, CDR2 SQIVND (reference sequence). The V gene lost 7 bases and the J gene lost 2 bases, with 9 bases spanning the gap. Here the CDR3 reads CASTYSPYEQYV. The CDR3 region has the DNA TGTGCCAGTACGTACAGCCCCTACGAGCAGTACGTC.

This chain connects TRBV6-4 to TRBJ2-1; D is perhaps TRBD2 (5 bases). Germline V CDR1 and CDR2: MRHNA, SNTAGT. This CDR3 has 13 amino acids. V dropped 4 bases and J dropped 10 bases, with 14 bases sitting between them. The CDR3 region has the DNA TGTGCCAGCAGTGTAGTCTTTTCGGGAGAGCAGTTCTTC. Residues: CASSVVFSGEQFF.

This rearrangement joins TRBV10-3 to TRBJ2-1; 7 nucleotides match TRBD1. The CDR3 is 14 amino acids. J lost 3 bases, V lost 4 bases, and 3 bases had no gene match. Per the germline V gene, CDR1 is ENHRY and CDR2 is SYGVKD. The CDR3 sequence is CAISGTGVYNEQFF. The CDR3 DNA reads as TGTGCCATCAGTGGGACAGGAGTCTACAATGAGCAGTTCTTC.

The chain carries TRBV30 and TRBJ2-7; TRBD1 is a possible D gene (6 bases). Germline V gene lookup returns CDR1 GTSNPN and CDR2 SVGIG (reference sequence). V lost 5 bases and J 2 bases, leaving 13 bases between the germline ends. The CDR3 length is 13 residues. The DNA for the CDR3 is TGTGCCTGGGATACAGGGTCCCCCTACGAGCAGTACTTC. Its translation is CAWDTGSPYEQYF.

The genes are TRBV6-5 and TRBJ2-7; D is uncertain. Germline CDR1 and CDR2: MNHEY and SVGAGI. CDR3 size: 12 residues. Trimming took 10 bases from V and 7 from J, leaving 17 bases between them. For the CDR3, the DNA is TGTGCCACCCGCCCCCCGCTCGGGGAGCAGTACTTC. Residues: CATRPPLGEQYF.